This T cell receptor beta chain was captured in a study of blood T cell repertoires in COVID-19. The CDR3 has 16 amino acids. Trimming at V came to 0 bases and at J to 1 base, leaving 1 base not matched to a gene. In germline, CDR1 is SGHTA, CDR2 FQGTGA. In the authors' workflow: Amplification of reference gene primers provided the estimated nucleated cell counts. Repertoires were generated with immunoSEQ multiplex PCR, while TCRdb's copy carries only in-frame clones and drops some. From that table come the V and J calls and clone size; the DNA was used to work out D and trimming. The sample carries some 220,000 clones, around 82% recorded once.

The rearrangement uses TRBV7-3 and TRBJ2-2; TRBD1 matches 8 bases. The specimen was peripheral blood. This TCR was sampled from a woman in her sixties or seventies with acute or convalescent COVID-19. This CDR3 is CASSLTGTGNTGELFF. The CDR3, as DNA: TGTGCCAGCAGCTTAACCGGGACAGGGAACACCGGGGAGCTGTTTTTT.